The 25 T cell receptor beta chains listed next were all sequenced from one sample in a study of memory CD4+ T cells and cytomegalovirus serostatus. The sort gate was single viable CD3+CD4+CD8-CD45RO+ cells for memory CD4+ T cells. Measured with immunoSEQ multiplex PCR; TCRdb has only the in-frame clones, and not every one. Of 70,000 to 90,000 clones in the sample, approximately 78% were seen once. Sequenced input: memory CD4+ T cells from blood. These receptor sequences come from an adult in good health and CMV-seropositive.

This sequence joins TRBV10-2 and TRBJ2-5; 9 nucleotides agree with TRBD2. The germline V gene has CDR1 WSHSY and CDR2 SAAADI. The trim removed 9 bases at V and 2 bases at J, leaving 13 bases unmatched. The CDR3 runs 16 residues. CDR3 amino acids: CASPRLAGVRQETQYF. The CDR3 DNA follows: TGCGCCAGTCCTCGGTTAGCGGGAGTTCGGCAAGAGACCCAGTACTTC.

CDR3 coding DNA: TGTGCCAGCAGTGAAGATGGCAGAGAAGGGTATGGCTACACCTTC. Protein product: CASSEDGREGYGYTF. V and J are TRBV2 and TRBJ1-2; D uncertain. V dropped 1 base and J dropped 5 bases, with 14 bases sitting between them. Germline CDR1 and CDR2: SNHLY and FYNNEI. The CDR3 consists of 15 residues.

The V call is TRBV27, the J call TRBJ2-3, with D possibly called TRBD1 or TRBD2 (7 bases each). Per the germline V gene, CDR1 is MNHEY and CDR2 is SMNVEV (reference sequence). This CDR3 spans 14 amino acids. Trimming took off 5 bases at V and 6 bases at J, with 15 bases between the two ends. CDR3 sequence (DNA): TGTGCCAGCAGTCTCCGACAGGGAGGGGATACGCAGTATTTT. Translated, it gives CASSLRQGGDTQYF.

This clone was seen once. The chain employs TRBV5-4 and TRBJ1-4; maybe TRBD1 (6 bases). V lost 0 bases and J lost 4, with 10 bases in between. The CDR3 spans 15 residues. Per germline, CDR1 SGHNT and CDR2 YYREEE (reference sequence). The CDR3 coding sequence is TGTGCCAGCAGCTTGGCCGGGGGCGGTAATGAAAAACTGTTTTTT. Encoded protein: CASSLAGGGNEKLFF.

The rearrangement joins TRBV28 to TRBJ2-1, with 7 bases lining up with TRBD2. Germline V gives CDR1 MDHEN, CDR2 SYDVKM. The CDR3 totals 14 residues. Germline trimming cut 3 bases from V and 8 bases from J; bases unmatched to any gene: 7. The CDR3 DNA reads TGTGCCAGCAGTTTGGCGGGAGAACCTCATGAGCAGTTCTTC. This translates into CASSLAGEPHEQFF.

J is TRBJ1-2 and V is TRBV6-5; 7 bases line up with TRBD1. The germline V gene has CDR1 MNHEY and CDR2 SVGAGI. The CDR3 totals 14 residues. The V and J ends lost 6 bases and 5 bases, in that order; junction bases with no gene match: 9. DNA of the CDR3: TGTGCCAGCAGCACCACGACAGGGCGGTATGGCTACACCTTC. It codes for CASSTTTGRYGYTF.

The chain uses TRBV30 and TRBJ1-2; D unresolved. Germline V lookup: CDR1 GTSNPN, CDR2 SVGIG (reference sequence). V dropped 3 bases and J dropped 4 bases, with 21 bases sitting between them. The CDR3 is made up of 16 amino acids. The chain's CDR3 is CAWRDARLPAFYGYTF. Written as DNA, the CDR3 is TGTGCCTGGAGGGATGCCCGGCTGCCGGCTTTCTATGGCTACACCTTC.

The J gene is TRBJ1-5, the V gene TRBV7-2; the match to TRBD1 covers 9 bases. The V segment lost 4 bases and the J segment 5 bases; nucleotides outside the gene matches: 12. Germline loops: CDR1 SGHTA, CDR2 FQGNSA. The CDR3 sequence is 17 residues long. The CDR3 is CASSSSGTGRIYQPQHF. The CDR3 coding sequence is TGTGCCAGCAGCTCGTCCGGGACAGGGAGAATCTATCAGCCCCAGCATTTT.

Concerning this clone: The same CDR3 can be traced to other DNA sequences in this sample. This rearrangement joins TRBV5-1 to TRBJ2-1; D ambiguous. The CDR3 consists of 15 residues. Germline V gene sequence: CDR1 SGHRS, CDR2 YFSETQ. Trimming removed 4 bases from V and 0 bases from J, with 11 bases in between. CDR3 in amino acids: CASSPLRVSYNEQFF. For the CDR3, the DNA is TGCGCCAGCAGCCCCCTTCGGGTCTCCTACAATGAGCAGTTCTTC.

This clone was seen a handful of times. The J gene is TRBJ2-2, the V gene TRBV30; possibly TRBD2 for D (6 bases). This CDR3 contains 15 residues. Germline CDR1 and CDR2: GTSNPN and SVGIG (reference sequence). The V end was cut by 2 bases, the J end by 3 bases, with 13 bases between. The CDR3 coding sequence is TGTGCCTGGAGTAGCAGGGAGGTGGACACCGGGGAGCTGTTTTTT. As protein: CAWSSREVDTGELFF.

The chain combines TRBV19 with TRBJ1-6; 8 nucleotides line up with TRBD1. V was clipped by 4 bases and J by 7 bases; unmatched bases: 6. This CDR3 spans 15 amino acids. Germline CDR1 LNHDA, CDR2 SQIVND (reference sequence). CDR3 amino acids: CASSNQGAKNSPLHF. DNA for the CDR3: TGTGCCAGTAGTAATCAGGGGGCCAAGAATTCACCCCTCCACTTT.

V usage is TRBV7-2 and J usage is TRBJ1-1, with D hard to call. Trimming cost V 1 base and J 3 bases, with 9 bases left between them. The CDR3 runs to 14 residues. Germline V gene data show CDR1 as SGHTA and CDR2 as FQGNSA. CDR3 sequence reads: CASSLGPEYTEAFF. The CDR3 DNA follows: TGTGCCAGCAGCTTAGGGCCAGAATACACTGAAGCTTTCTTT.

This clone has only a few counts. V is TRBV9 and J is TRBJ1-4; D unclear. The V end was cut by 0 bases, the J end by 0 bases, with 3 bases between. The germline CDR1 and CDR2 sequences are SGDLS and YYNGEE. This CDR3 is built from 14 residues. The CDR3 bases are TGTGCCAGCAGCGTAGGGTCAACTAATGAAAAACTGTTTTTT. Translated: CASSVGSTNEKLFF.

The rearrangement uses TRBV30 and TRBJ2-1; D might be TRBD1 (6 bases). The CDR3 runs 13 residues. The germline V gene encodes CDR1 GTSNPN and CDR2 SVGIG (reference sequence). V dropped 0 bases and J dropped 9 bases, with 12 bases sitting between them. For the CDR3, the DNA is TGTGCCTGGAGTGTAATGAGGGGGAGTGAGCAGTTCTTC. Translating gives CAWSVMRGSEQFF.

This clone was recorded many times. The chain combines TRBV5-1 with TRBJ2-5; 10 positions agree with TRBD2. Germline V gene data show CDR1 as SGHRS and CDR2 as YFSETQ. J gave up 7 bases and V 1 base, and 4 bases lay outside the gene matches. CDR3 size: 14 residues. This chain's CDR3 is CASSLRLAGATQYF. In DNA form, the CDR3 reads TGCGCCAGCAGCTTGAGGCTAGCGGGGGCGACCCAGTACTTC. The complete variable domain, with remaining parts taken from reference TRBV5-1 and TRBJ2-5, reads KAGVTQTPRYLIKTRGQQVTLSCSPISGHRSVSWYQQTPGQGLQFLFEYFSETQRNKGNFPGRFSGRQFSNSRSEMNVSTLELGDSALYLCASSLRLAGATQYFGPGTRLLVL.

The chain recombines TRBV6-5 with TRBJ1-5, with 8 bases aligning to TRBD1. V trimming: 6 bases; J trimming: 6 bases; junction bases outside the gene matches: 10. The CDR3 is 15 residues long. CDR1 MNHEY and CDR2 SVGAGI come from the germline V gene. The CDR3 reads CASRKAGGAGQPQHF. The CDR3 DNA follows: TGTGCCAGCAGGAAAGCAGGGGGCGCGGGTCAGCCCCAGCATTTT.

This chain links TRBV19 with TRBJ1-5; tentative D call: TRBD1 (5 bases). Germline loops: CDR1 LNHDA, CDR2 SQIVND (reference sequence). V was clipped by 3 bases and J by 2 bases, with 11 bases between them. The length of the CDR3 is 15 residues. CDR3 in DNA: TGTGCCAGTAGTATGCAGGGTCGGGGCAATCAGCCCCAGCATTTT. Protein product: CASSMQGRGNQPQHF. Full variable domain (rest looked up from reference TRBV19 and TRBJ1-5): DGGITQSPKYLFRKEGQNVTLSCEQNLNHDAMYWYRQDPGQGLRLIYYSQIVNDFQKGDIAEGYSVSREKKESFPLTVTSAQKNPTAFYLCASSMQGRGNQPQHFGDGTRLSIL.

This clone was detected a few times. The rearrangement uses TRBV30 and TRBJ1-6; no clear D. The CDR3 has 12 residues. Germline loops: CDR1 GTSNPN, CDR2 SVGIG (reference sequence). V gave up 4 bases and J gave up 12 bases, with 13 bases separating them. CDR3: CAWTMPRVPLHF. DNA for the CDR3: TGTGCCTGGACAATGCCGAGGGTACCCCTCCACTTT.

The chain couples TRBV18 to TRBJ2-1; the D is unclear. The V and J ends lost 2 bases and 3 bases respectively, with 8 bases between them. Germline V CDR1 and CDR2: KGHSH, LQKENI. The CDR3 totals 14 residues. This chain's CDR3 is CASSPLRSYNEQFF. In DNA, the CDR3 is TGTGCCAGCTCACCATTGAGGAGCTACAATGAGCAGTTCTTC.

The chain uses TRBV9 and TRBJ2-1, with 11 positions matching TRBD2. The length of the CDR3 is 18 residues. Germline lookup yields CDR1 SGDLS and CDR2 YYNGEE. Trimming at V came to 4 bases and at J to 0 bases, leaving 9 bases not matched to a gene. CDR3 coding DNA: TGTGCCAGCAGCCCGCGACTAGCGGGGATTGGCTCCTACAATGAGCAGTTCTTC. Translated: CASSPRLAGIGSYNEQFF.

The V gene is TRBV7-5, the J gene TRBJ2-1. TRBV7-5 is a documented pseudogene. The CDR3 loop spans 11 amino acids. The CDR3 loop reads CARSLRPHQFF. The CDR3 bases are TGTGCCAGAAGCTTAAGGCCCCATCAGTTCTTC.

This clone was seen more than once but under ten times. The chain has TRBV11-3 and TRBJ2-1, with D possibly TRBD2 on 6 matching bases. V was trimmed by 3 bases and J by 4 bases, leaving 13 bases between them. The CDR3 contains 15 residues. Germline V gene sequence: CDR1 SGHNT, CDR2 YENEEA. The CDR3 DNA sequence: TGTGCCAGCAGCTTTCTCGCGGGGACGTACAATGAGCAGTTCTTC. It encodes CASSFLAGTYNEQFF. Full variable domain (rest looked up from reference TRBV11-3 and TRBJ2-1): EAGVVQSPRYKIIEKKQPVAFWCNPISGHNTLYWYLQNLGQGPELLIRYENEEAVDDSQLPKDRFSAERLKGVDSTLKIQPAELGDSAVYLCASSFLAGTYNEQFFGPGTRLTVL.

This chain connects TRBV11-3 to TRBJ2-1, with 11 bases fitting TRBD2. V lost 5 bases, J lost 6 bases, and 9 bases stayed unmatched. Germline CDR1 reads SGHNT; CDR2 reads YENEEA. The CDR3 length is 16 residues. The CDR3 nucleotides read TGTGCCAGCAGCCTGTTAGCGGGAGGGCGCGGCAATGAGCAGTTCTTC. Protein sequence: CASSLLAGGRGNEQFF.

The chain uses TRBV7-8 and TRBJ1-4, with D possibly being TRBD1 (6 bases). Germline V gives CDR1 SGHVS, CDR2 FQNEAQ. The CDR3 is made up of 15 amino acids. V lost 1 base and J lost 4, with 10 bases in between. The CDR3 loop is CASSLDGGHNEKLFF. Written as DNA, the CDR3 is TGTGCCAGCAGCTTAGACGGGGGGCATAATGAAAAACTGTTTTTT.

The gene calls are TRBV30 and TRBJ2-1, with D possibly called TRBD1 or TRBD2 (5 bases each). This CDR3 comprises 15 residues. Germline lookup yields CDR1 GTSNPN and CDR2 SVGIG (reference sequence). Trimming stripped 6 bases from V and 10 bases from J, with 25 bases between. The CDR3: CACTYYGTSVGEQFF. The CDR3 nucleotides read TGTGCCTGCACGTATTACGGGACCTCAGTGGGAGAGCAGTTCTTC.